The 15 T cell receptor beta chains given below trace back to one sample, sequenced in a study of cytomegalovirus exposure and HLA in healthy donors. Data came from immunoSEQ multiplex PCR; TCRdb stores just in-frame clones and leaves some out. The top ten hold 4.5% to 5.5% of the sample, which has approximately 150,000 clones, approximately 90% seen once. Material for sequencing was PBMCs. These receptors all come from a man between 18 and 35 years old in good health and CMV-seropositive.

The chain recombines TRBV30 with TRBJ1-1; D uncertain. Germline CDR1 is GTSNPN and CDR2 is SVGIG (reference sequence). CDR3 length: 13 amino acids. V was pared by 3 bases and J by 1 base, with 9 bases between. CDR3 sequence: CAWSPYGNTEAFF. In nucleotides, the CDR3 is TGTGCCTGGAGCCCCTACGGGAACACTGAAGCTTTCTTT.

This clone was counted a few times. The chain carries TRBV2 and TRBJ1-1; 10 bases match TRBD1. Germline loops: CDR1 SNHLY, CDR2 FYNNEI. The CDR3 runs to 14 residues. The trim removed 6 bases at V and 9 bases at J, leaving 10 bases unmatched. CDR3 amino acids: CASRSTGGDDKAFF. CDR3 nucleotide sequence: TGTGCCAGCAGGTCGACAGGGGGCGATGATAAAGCTTTCTTT.

In DNA, the CDR3 is TGTGCCAGCAGCCGACCAGGGATGAACACTGAAGCTTTCTTT. Amino acids: CASSRPGMNTEAFF. The rearrangement links TRBV7-9 to TRBJ1-1, with D possibly TRBD1 on 5 matching bases. Trimming shortened V by 5 bases and J by 0 bases, and 10 bases separated the two germline ends. Germline-derived CDR1 and CDR2 are SEHNR and FQNEAQ (reference sequence). The CDR3 has 14 residues.

This clone appeared a single time. This chain connects TRBV18 to TRBJ1-1; 7 bases line up with TRBD1. The V segment lost 2 bases and the J segment 4 bases; nucleotides outside the gene matches: 7. The CDR3 has 15 amino acids. Per the germline V gene, CDR1 is KGHSH and CDR2 is LQKENI. The CDR3 bases are TGTGCCAGCTCACCAATTCACCAGGGGGGCACTGAAGCTTTCTTT. Encoded protein: CASSPIHQGGTEAFF.

This sequence joins TRBV27 and TRBJ2-1; 9 bases are shared with TRBD2. Germline CDR1 MNHEY, CDR2 SMNVEV (reference sequence). J was trimmed by 5 bases and V by 4 bases; bases with no gene match: 9. This CDR3 is 16 amino acids long. CDR3 nucleotides: TGTGCCAGCAGTTCTTACGCGGGAGGGCCTAACAATGAGCAGTTCTTC. It translates to CASSSYAGGPNNEQFF.

J is TRBJ1-5 and V is TRBV6-1; TRBD1 is a possible D gene (6 bases). The germline CDR1 and CDR2 sequences are MNHNS and SASEGT. Trimming left V 6 bases short and J 6 bases short, with 15 bases between. The CDR3 spans 14 residues. The CDR3 DNA reads as TGTGCCAGCAGCGTACAGGGAATTGCTCAGCCCCAGCATTTT. Protein sequence: CASSVQGIAQPQHF.

V gene TRBV4-1 combines with J gene TRBJ2-7; TRBD1 agrees at 8 bases. The V and J ends lost 3 bases and 7 bases, in that order; junction bases with no gene match: 17. Germline V gene sequence: CDR1 MGHRA, CDR2 YSYEKL. This CDR3 has 17 residues. CDR3 in amino acids: CASSQASRRTGLWEQYF. In DNA form, the CDR3 reads TGCGCCAGCAGCCAGGCCAGCCGGAGGACAGGGCTTTGGGAGCAGTACTTC.

The chain combines TRBV10-1 with TRBJ2-3; D remains ambiguous. CDR3 length: 12 amino acids. V lost 3 bases and J 2 bases, leaving 3 bases between the germline ends. The germline gives CDR1 WNHNN, CDR2 SYGVQD (reference sequence). The CDR3 DNA reads TGCGCCAGCAGTGACTCCACAGATACGCAGTATTTT. It yields the protein CASSDSTDTQYF.

V gene TRBV5-4 combines with J gene TRBJ2-2, with 14 nucleotides matching TRBD2. Per the germline V gene, CDR1 is SGHNT and CDR2 is YYREEE (reference sequence). The trim removed 4 bases at V and 1 base at J, leaving 0 bases unmatched. The CDR3 loop spans 16 amino acids. CDR3 nucleotides: TGTGCCAGCAGCGGACTAGCGGGGGGGAACACCGGGGAGCTGTTTTTT. Translation gives CASSGLAGGNTGELFF.

This clone was counted a single time. The CDR3 is CASRGGGKSNQPQHF. The CDR3 DNA is TGTGCCAGCAGGGGAGGGGGGAAGAGCAATCAGCCCCAGCATTTT. The V gene is TRBV2, the J gene TRBJ1-5; perhaps TRBD1 as D (6 bases). The germline V gene encodes CDR1 SNHLY and CDR2 FYNNEI. The germline V and J ends were trimmed by 6 bases and 1 base, with 13 bases remaining between them. CDR3 size: 15 residues. Full variable domain (outside the CDR3, taken from reference TRBV2 and TRBJ1-5): EPEVTQTPSHQVTQMGQEVILRCVPISNHLYFYWYRQILGQKVEFLVSFYNNEISEKSEIFDDQFSVERPDGSNFTLKIRSTKLEDSAMYFCASRGGGKSNQPQHFGDGTRLSIL.

The chain uses TRBV7-8 and TRBJ1-2; a possible D gene is TRBD1 (5 bases). Trimming took off 6 bases at V and 4 bases at J, with 18 bases between the two ends. CDR1 is SGHVS and CDR2 is FQNEAQ in the germline V gene. There are 15 residues in the CDR3. In DNA form, the CDR3 reads TGTGCCAGCAGTCCGGGGGAGGCAACTTCCTATGGCTACACCTTC. It yields the protein CASSPGEATSYGYTF.

This sequence joins TRBV12-5 and TRBJ2-7; D gene ambiguous. This CDR3 region has 12 residues. V lost 0 bases to trimming and J lost 4 bases, with 4 bases between them. Germline V gene lookup returns CDR1 LGHNT and CDR2 FRNRAP. The CDR3 protein is CASGLVQYEQYF. The CDR3, as DNA: TGTGCTAGTGGTTTGGTACAATACGAGCAGTACTTC.

The chain combines TRBV9 with TRBJ1-1, with no clear D. Deletions cut 4 bases from V and 0 bases from J, with 7 bases between. The CDR3 spans 13 residues. Germline CDR1 SGDLS, CDR2 YYNGEE. The CDR3 reads CASSPRLNTEAFF. As DNA, the CDR3 is TGTGCCAGCAGCCCTCGGTTGAACACTGAAGCTTTCTTT.

V gene TRBV29-1 combines with J gene TRBJ1-2; perhaps TRBD1 as D (6 bases). This CDR3 has 13 residues. CDR1 and CDR2 from the germline V gene are SQVTM and ANQGSEA. V lost 1 base, J lost 9 bases, and 15 bases lay in between. CDR3 sequence: CSVEVGRGERYTF. The CDR3 coding sequence is TGCAGCGTTGAAGTGGGGAGGGGGGAGCGCTACACCTTC.

This chain links TRBV7-8 with TRBJ1-5; the D is unclear. Germline lookup yields CDR1 SGHVS and CDR2 FQNEAQ. The V and J ends lost 0 bases and 6 bases respectively, with 3 bases between them. The CDR3 extends over 12 amino acids. The DNA for the CDR3 is TGTGCCAGCAGCTTAGCCTCTCAGCCCCAGCATTTT. Amino acid sequence: CASSLASQPQHF. The full variable domain, its missing parts supplied by reference TRBV7-8 and TRBJ1-5, is GAGVSQSPRYKVAKRGQDVALRCDPISGHVSLFWYQQALGQGPEFLTYFQNEAQLDKSGLPSDRFFAERPEGSVSTLKIQRTQQEDSAVYLCASSLASQPQHFGDGTRLSIL.